The rows below give T cell receptor beta chains drawn from one sample of a study of T cell responses to AZD1222 COVID-19 vaccine. Produced via immunoSEQ multiplex PCR; TCRdb's table is partial and in-frame only. The sample includes some 100,000 clones, approximately 87% of them seen just once. Sample: peripheral blood, taken 28 days after the second AZD1222 dose. The receptor source for this set is an adult who received the AZD1222 COVID-19 vaccine. Each CDR3 is given with its conserved first and last residue. A D gene is named only where the DNA matches it firmly. Rows may omit the clone size; those that give it use once, few, many or a size class.

D gene: NA; J gene: TRBJ1-2; clone size: NA; V gene: TRBV3-1/TRBV3-2; CDR3 DNA: TGTGCCAGCAGCCAAGATTTAGCGTCCAGGGCCTATGGCTACACCTTC; CDR3 protein: CASSQDLASRAYGYTF
D gene: NA; J gene: TRBJ1-2; clone size: NA; V gene: TRBV5-6; CDR3 DNA: TGTGCCAGCAGCTCAGGGATCTATGGCTACACCTTC; CDR3 protein: CASSSGIYGYTF
D gene: TRBD1; J gene: TRBJ2-7; clone size: NA; V gene: TRBV9; CDR3 DNA: TGTGCCAGCAGCGTAGGGAGGACAGGGCACGAGCAGTACTTC; CDR3 protein: CASSVGRTGHEQYF
D gene: NA; J gene: TRBJ2-1; clone size: NA; V gene: TRBV16; CDR3 DNA: TGTGCCAGCAGCCCCTTTTGGGGGAGCAATTACAATGAGCAGTTCTTC; CDR3 protein: CASSPFWGSNYNEQFF
D gene: NA; J gene: TRBJ1-2; clone size: NA; V gene: TRBV6-5; CDR3 DNA: TGTGCCAGCAGCCCCGACGGAAACTATGGCTACACCTTC; CDR3 protein: CASSPDGNYGYTF
D gene: NA; J gene: TRBJ1-5; clone size: once; V gene: TRBV19; CDR3 DNA: TGTGCCAGTAGTATTCGGGGAACCCGGGGCAATCAGCCCCAGCATTTT; CDR3 protein: CASSIRGTRGNQPQHF
D gene: NA; J gene: TRBJ1-3; clone size: NA; V gene: TRBV2; CDR3 DNA: TGTGCCAGCAGTGAAGCCAGGGGAGGAAACACCATATATTTT; CDR3 protein: CASSEARGGNTIYF
D gene: NA; J gene: TRBJ2-7; clone size: NA; V gene: TRBV28; CDR3 DNA: TGTGCCAGCAGATCCTCGGTACTCTACGAGCAGTACTTC; CDR3 protein: CASRSSVLYEQYF
D gene: TRBD2; J gene: TRBJ2-7; clone size: NA; V gene: TRBV6-2/TRBV6-3; CDR3 DNA: TGTGCCAGCAGTTTTAGCGGGAGCTACGAGCAGTACTTC; CDR3 protein: CASSFSGSYEQYF
D gene: NA; J gene: TRBJ1-1; clone size: NA; V gene: TRBV5-6; CDR3 DNA: TGTGCCAGCAGCTTCTGGGGAACTGAAGCTTTCTTT; CDR3 protein: CASSFWGTEAFF
D gene: TRBD2; J gene: TRBJ2-1; clone size: NA; V gene: TRBV7-3; CDR3 DNA: TGTGCCAGCAGCTTAGGCACTAGCGGGAGGAAAAGAAATGAGCAGTTCTTC; CDR3 protein: CASSLGTSGRKRNEQFF